This passage covers 29 T cell receptor beta chains from one sample sequenced in a study of cytomegalovirus exposure and HLA in healthy donors. The PCR had 60 Vbeta and 13 Jbeta primers. Sequencing was performed with immunoSEQ multiplex PCR; in TCRdb, only in-frame clones are kept and a portion is missing. The repertoire shows about 120,000 clones; the top ten hold around 3.5%. The specimen sequenced was PBMCs. These receptors all stem from a man between 25 and 39 years old in good health and CMV-seronegative.

V usage is TRBV5-4 and J usage is TRBJ2-3; 10 nucleotides line up with TRBD2. The CDR3 length is 16 residues. V trimming: 5 bases; J trimming: 2 bases; junction bases outside the gene matches: 8. Germline CDR1 reads SGHNT; CDR2 reads YYREEE (reference sequence). The CDR3 DNA follows: TGTGCCAGCAGACCCCGGACTAGCGGATCCACAGATACGCAGTATTTT. Translation gives CASRPRTSGSTDTQYF.

The chain has TRBV5-6 and TRBJ1-1; D is ambiguous. The CDR3 totals 15 residues. Germline values: CDR1 SGHDT, CDR2 YYEEEE. V was clipped by 1 base and J by 3 bases, with 13 bases between them. The CDR3: CASSLYRARDTEAFF. The CDR3 region has the DNA TGTGCCAGCAGCTTGTATAGGGCGAGGGACACTGAAGCTTTCTTT.

The rearrangement links TRBV6-5 to TRBJ2-7, with TRBD1 identical over 9 bases. V was clipped by 5 bases and J by 6 bases; unmatched bases: 5. The CDR3 sequence is 13 residues long. CDR1 MNHEY and CDR2 SVGAGI come from the germline V gene. CDR3 residues: CASSTGQGGEQYF. DNA of the CDR3: TGTGCCAGCAGTACGGGACAGGGAGGCGAGCAGTACTTC.

The chain couples TRBV28 to TRBJ2-5; D possibly corresponds to TRBD1 (5 bases). Germline assignment: CDR1 MDHEN and CDR2 SYDVKM. Trimming removed 6 bases from V and 2 bases from J, with 13 bases in between. The CDR3 is 14 residues long. The DNA for the CDR3 is TGTGCCAGCAGGCCTTCAGGGTGGCAAGAGACCCAGTACTTC. It is translated as CASRPSGWQETQYF.

J is TRBJ2-3 and V is TRBV5-1; D not certain. V was clipped by 0 bases and J by 2 bases, with 10 bases between them. Germline V gene sequence: CDR1 SGHRS, CDR2 YFSETQ. This CDR3 spans 15 amino acids. This CDR3 reads CASSLAQVLTDTQYF. Written as DNA, the CDR3 is TGCGCCAGCAGCTTGGCCCAGGTCCTCACAGATACGCAGTATTTT.

The gene calls are TRBV7-3 and TRBJ1-1, with a possible D match to TRBD1 (6 bases). The CDR3 covers 17 residues. Germline-derived CDR1 and CDR2 are SGHTA and FQGTGA. V dropped 4 bases and J dropped 6 bases, with 24 bases sitting between them. CDR3 residues: CASSSPGQVKHGAEAFF. The CDR3 DNA is TGTGCCAGCAGCTCGCCGGGACAAGTTAAACACGGGGCTGAAGCTTTCTTT.

The CDR3 here is CTSSQDLSLGGEVSAFF. The CDR3 nucleotides read TGCACCAGCAGCCAAGATTTATCGCTGGGGGGAGAGGTGAGTGCTTTCTTT. The rearrangement links TRBV1 to TRBJ1-1. TRBV1 is a known pseudogene. This CDR3 contains 17 residues.

This chain links TRBV4-1 with TRBJ2-2; D is perhaps TRBD1 (5 bases). The CDR3 loop spans 15 amino acids. Germline CDR1 and CDR2: MGHRA and YSYEKL. V shed 0 bases and J shed 5 bases, with 10 bases lying between them. The CDR3: CASSQERQSTGELFF. The CDR3, as DNA: TGCGCCAGCAGCCAAGAACGACAGTCTACCGGGGAGCTGTTTTTT.

CDR3 DNA sequence: TGTGCCAGCAGTTACACTAGCGGTTACGAGCAGTACTTC. It encodes CASSYTSGYEQYF. The chain couples TRBV27 to TRBJ2-7, with TRBD2 matching over 8 bases. This CDR3 contains 13 residues. V lost 4 bases and J lost 4; bases outside the gene matches: 3. Germline CDR1 reads MNHEY; CDR2 reads SMNVEV (reference sequence).

The chain employs TRBV7-9 and TRBJ1-1, with D unclear. V was pared by 5 bases and J by 1 base, with 20 bases between. From germline, CDR1 is SEHNR and CDR2 FQNEAQ (reference sequence). This CDR3 is 17 amino acids long. CDR3 coding DNA: TGTGCCAGCAGCCCACCCTTCCGACACGCTCCGAACACTGAAGCTTTCTTT. Amino acid sequence: CASSPPFRHAPNTEAFF.

The J gene is TRBJ1-2, the V gene TRBV10-3; 7 bases match TRBD1. J gave up 7 bases and V 2 bases, and 10 bases lay outside the gene matches. The germline V gene encodes CDR1 ENHRY and CDR2 SYGVKD. The CDR3 length is 15 residues. Written as DNA, the CDR3 is TGTGCCATCAGTGAGCGACAGGGCCTTTCGTTTGGCTACACCTTC. Translation: CAISERQGLSFGYTF.

The genes are TRBV11-2 and TRBJ2-5; D might be TRBD2 (5 bases). This CDR3 comprises 17 residues. CDR1 is SGHAT and CDR2 is FQNNGV in the germline V gene. V dropped 1 base and J dropped 2 bases, with 17 bases sitting between them. CDR3 in amino acids: CASSLVIRSAGQETQYF. The CDR3 bases are TGTGCCAGCAGCTTAGTTATCAGGTCGGCGGGTCAAGAGACCCAGTACTTC.

The chain joins TRBV5-8 to TRBJ1-1; 7 bases are a match to TRBD1. V gave up 0 bases and J gave up 2 bases; unmatched junction bases: 1. The germline V gene encodes CDR1 SGHTS and CDR2 YDEGEE. This CDR3 is 14 amino acids long. CDR3 DNA: TGTGCCAGCAGCTTGGACAGGGGTAACACTGAAGCTTTCTTT. Its translation is CASSLDRGNTEAFF.

On this clone: This sample includes further DNA sequences coding for the same CDR3. This chain uses TRBV7-8 with TRBJ2-5; D call uncertain. V was shortened by 5 bases and J by 2 bases, with 6 bases between the two germline ends. This CDR3 spans 12 amino acids. Germline V lookup: CDR1 SGHVS, CDR2 FQNEAQ. Here the CDR3 reads CASSLLQETQYF. The DNA for the CDR3 is TGTGCCAGCAGCCTGTTACAAGAGACCCAGTACTTC.

The rearrangement links TRBV5-4 to TRBJ2-1, with TRBD2 matching over 12 bases. This CDR3 contains 17 residues. Germline CDR1 and CDR2: SGHNT and YYREEE (reference sequence). The trim removed 1 base at V and 13 bases at J, leaving 15 bases unmatched. In DNA, the CDR3 is TGTGCCAGCAGCTTGATTCTAGCGGGGGGGATTATGGGCCGTCAGTTCTTC. Translated: CASSLILAGGIMGRQFF. Looking up the rest from reference TRBV5-4 and TRBJ2-1 gives the full variable domain: ETGVTQSPTHLIKTRGQQVTLRCSSQSGHNTVSWYQQALGQGPQFIFQYYREEENGRGNFPPRFSGLQFPNYSSELNVNALELDDSALYLCASSLILAGGIMGRQFFGPGTRLTVL.

V gene TRBV15 combines with J gene TRBJ2-3; TRBD1 might be the D (5 bases). The length of the CDR3 is 15 residues. Germline CDR1 LNHNV, CDR2 YYDKDF (reference sequence). Trimming took 1 base from V and 3 from J, leaving 11 bases between them. This chain's CDR3 is CATSRVVTATDTQYF. CDR3 bases: TGTGCCACCAGCAGAGTCGTGACAGCAACAGATACGCAGTATTTT.

The chain has TRBV2 and TRBJ2-5, with no clear D. Germline V CDR1 and CDR2: SNHLY, FYNNEI. Trimming left V 4 bases short and J 3 bases short, with 9 bases between. This CDR3 contains 13 residues. CDR3 DNA: TGTGCCAGCAGTGCTCGACGGGAAGAGACCCAGTACTTC. This gives the protein CASSARREETQYF.

The V call is TRBV7-9, the J call TRBJ2-1; TRBD1 matches at 8 bases. Germline trimming cut 1 base from V and 4 bases from J; bases unmatched to any gene: 6. The CDR3 spans 16 residues. From germline, CDR1 is SEHNR and CDR2 FQNEAQ (reference sequence). The CDR3 region has the DNA TGTGCCAGCAGCTTAGGAGGGACAGGCAATTACAATGAGCAGTTCTTC. It codes for CASSLGGTGNYNEQFF.

The chain carries TRBV27 and TRBJ1-1, with D hard to call. There are 12 residues in the CDR3. The V gene's germline CDR1 is MNHEY and CDR2 SMNVEV (reference sequence). V lost 0 bases, J lost 4 bases, and 3 bases lay in between. The CDR3 sequence: CASSLSGTEAFF. The DNA for the CDR3 is TGTGCCAGCAGTTTATCCGGCACTGAAGCTTTCTTT.

The chain recombines TRBV4-3 with TRBJ2-2, with TRBD1 matching over 8 bases. The V gene end was trimmed by 5 bases and the J gene end by 6 bases; junction bases not matched to a gene: 8. Per germline, CDR1 LGHNA and CDR2 YSLEER. CDR3 length: 15 amino acids. Here the CDR3 DNA reads TGCGCCAGCAGCTCCCCCAAGACAGGGGCCGGGGAGCTGTTTTTT. Its protein is CASSSPKTGAGELFF.

This chain links TRBV4-3 with TRBJ2-1; TRBD1 agrees at 7 bases. The CDR3 has 16 residues. V dropped 4 bases and J dropped 4; count of bases not matched to a gene: 10. Germline CDR1 and CDR2: LGHNA and YSLEER. This chain's CDR3 is CASSLGTGTAYNEQFF. DNA of the CDR3: TGCGCCAGCAGCCTAGGGACCGGGACAGCGTACAATGAGCAGTTCTTC.

On this clone: Other DNA sequences in this sample translate to the same CDR3. This rearrangement joins TRBV29-1 to TRBJ2-1; 8 nucleotides line up with TRBD1. The CDR3 covers 13 residues. With V trimmed by 1 base and J by 7 bases, 3 bases remained unmatched. Per germline, CDR1 SQVTM and CDR2 ANQGSEA. DNA for the CDR3: TGCAGCGTTGAAGGGACAGGGAGGAATGAGCAGTTCTTC. Residues: CSVEGTGRNEQFF.

The rearrangement links TRBV7-9 to TRBJ2-3, with a tentative D call TRBD1 (7 bases). The CDR3 sequence is 14 residues long. Trimming took 6 bases from V and 4 from J, leaving 14 bases between them. Per germline, CDR1 SEHNR and CDR2 FQNEAQ (reference sequence). CDR3 nucleotides: TGTGCCAGCAGTCCATGGAGGGGGCCAGATACGCAGTATTTT. Its protein product is CASSPWRGPDTQYF.

The gene calls are TRBV14 and TRBJ2-2; a weak D match, TRBD1 (6 bases). The CDR3 covers 17 residues. The germline V gene encodes CDR1 SGHDN and CDR2 FVKESK. Trimming took off 0 bases at V and 5 bases at J, with 16 bases between the two ends. The CDR3, as DNA: TGTGCCAGCAGCCAAGAGGTTACAGGGCAGAGAACCGGGGAGCTGTTTTTT. As protein: CASSQEVTGQRTGELFF.

This chain links TRBV27 with TRBJ2-7, with TRBD1 matching 10 bases. Germline trimming cut 6 bases from V and 4 bases from J; bases unmatched to any gene: 9. The germline CDR1 and CDR2 sequences are MNHEY and SMNVEV (reference sequence). CDR3 length equals 15 residues. The CDR3 here is CASSPPSGQGYEQYF. CDR3 DNA sequence: TGTGCCAGCAGCCCCCCCTCGGGACAGGGGTACGAGCAGTACTTC.

The gene calls are TRBV12-5 and TRBJ2-1; 9 nucleotides line up with TRBD1. Germline V gene lookup returns CDR1 LGHNT and CDR2 FRNRAP. The CDR3 runs 15 residues. V lost 6 bases, J lost 8 bases, and 11 bases stayed unmatched. CDR3 sequence reads: CASGPGDRVIDEQFF. CDR3 coding DNA: TGTGCTAGTGGCCCCGGGGACAGGGTGATCGATGAGCAGTTCTTC.

The V call is TRBV11-2, the J call TRBJ2-7; 12 bases align to TRBD1. The V gene's germline CDR1 is SGHAT and CDR2 FQNNGV. The CDR3 sequence is 16 residues long. Losses at the gene ends were 1 base for V and 3 bases for J; bases not matched to a gene: 4. CDR3 residues: CASSLAGTGGSYEQYF. As DNA, the CDR3 is TGTGCCAGCAGCTTAGCGGGGACAGGGGGCAGCTACGAGCAGTACTTC.

This rearrangement joins TRBV5-5 to TRBJ1-5; no definite D call. CDR3 size: 13 residues. With 1 base removed from V and 6 bases from J, the gap between germline ends came to 8 bases. CDR1 and CDR2 from the germline V gene are SGHKS and YYEKEE (reference sequence). CDR3 sequence: CASSLLTGQPQHF. Written as DNA, the CDR3 is TGTGCCAGCAGCTTGCTGACTGGTCAGCCCCAGCATTTT.

J is TRBJ1-1 and V is TRBV5-5; 11 bases are shared with TRBD1. Germline CDR1 is SGHKS and CDR2 is YYEKEE (reference sequence). The trim removed 3 bases at V and 3 bases at J, leaving 13 bases unmatched. There are 18 residues in the CDR3. The CDR3 here is CASSWGGQGVRSHTEAFF. As DNA, the CDR3 is TGTGCCAGCAGCTGGGGGGGACAGGGGGTGAGAAGTCACACTGAAGCTTTCTTT.